The sequence of this T cell receptor (beta chain) was determined in a study of blood T cell repertoires in COVID-19. Study overall: Acute-phase and convalescent COVID-19 samples originated in the United States, Italy and Spain. Sample material is recorded as cDNA or gDNA derived from T cells, B-cell-depleted T cells, or PBMCs.

Original processing notes: Amplification with reference gene primers provided the estimates of nucleated cell counts. Some clones are missing from TCRdb's copy, which holds only in-frame ones; the method was immunoSEQ multiplex PCR. V and J calls and clone size come straight from that table; D and trimming were deduced from the DNA. The data hold around 250,000 clones, with 70% to 85% observed a single time. Germline V CDR1 and CDR2: SGHVS, FNYEAQ. Germline trimming cut 5 bases from V and 1 base from J; bases unmatched to any gene: 4. CDR3 length equals 15 residues. The gene calls are TRBV7-6 and TRBJ2-1, with TRBD2 identical over 8 bases. Specimen: peripheral blood. The source is a woman older than 75 with acute or convalescent COVID-19. CDR3 DNA: TGTGCCAGCAGCCAAAGCGGGGGTTCCTACAATGAGCAGTTCTTC. Protein product: CASSQSGGSYNEQFF.